This TCR beta chain was observed in a study of blood T cell repertoires in COVID-19. Turning to the study itself: Samples taken during acute and convalescent COVID-19 were collected in the United States, Italy and Spain.

V shed 3 bases and J 4 bases; nucleotides not matched to a gene: 5. The germline CDR1 and CDR2 sequences are SGHVS and FNYEAQ. There are 15 residues in the CDR3. Clones were sequenced by immunoSEQ multiplex PCR, and TCRdb holds only the in-frame ones, with some missing. The table shows a few hundred thousand clones, with about 85% occurring only once. The V and J genes are TRBV7-6 and TRBJ2-1, with 8 bases lining up with TRBD1. The source of this sequence is a man younger than 35 with active or convalescent COVID-19. The sample was peripheral blood. The CDR3 sequence: CASSFVQGAYNEQFF. CDR3 DNA: TGTGCCAGCAGCTTCGTGCAGGGGGCTTACAATGAGCAGTTCTTC.